This T cell receptor beta chain was documented in a study of cytomegalovirus exposure and HLA in healthy donors. PCR involved 60 Vbeta and 13 Jbeta primers. The assay was immunoSEQ multiplex PCR, and TCRdb's table has in-frame clones only and misses some. The table includes 200,000 to 300,000 clones, more than 75% detected once. V was shortened by 0 bases and J by 2 bases, with 3 bases between the two germline ends. Germline V lookup: CDR1 SGHTA, CDR2 FQGNSA. The CDR3 extends over 13 amino acids. The sequenced material came from PBMCs. The TCR was taken from a girl aged 2 to 10 in good health and CMV-seronegative. The genes are TRBV7-2 and TRBJ2-3, with D unresolved. The CDR3 DNA is TGTGCCAGCAGCTTAGCCTACACAGATACGCAGTATTTT. Protein sequence: CASSLAYTDTQYF.